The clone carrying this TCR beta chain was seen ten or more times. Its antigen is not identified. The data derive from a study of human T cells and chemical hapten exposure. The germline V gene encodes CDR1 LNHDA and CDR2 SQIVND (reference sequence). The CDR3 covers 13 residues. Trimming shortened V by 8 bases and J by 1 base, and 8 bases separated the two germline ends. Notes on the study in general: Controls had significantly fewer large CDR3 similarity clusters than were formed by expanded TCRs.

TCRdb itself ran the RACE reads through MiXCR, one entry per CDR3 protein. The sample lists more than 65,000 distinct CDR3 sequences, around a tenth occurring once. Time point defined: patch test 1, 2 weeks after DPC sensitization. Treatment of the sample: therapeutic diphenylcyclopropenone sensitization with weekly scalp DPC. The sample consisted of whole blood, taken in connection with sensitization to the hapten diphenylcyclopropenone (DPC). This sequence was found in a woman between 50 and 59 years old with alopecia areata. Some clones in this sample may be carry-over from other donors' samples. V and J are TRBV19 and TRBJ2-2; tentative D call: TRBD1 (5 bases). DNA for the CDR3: TGTGCCAGTCGACAGATGAACACCGGGGAGCTGTTTTTT. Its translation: CASRQMNTGELFF.